This TCR beta chain was identified in a study of CD8+ T cells in alopecia areata. Trimming removed 6 bases at V and 1 base at J, with 27 bases between. The germline gives CDR1 MDHEN, CDR2 SYDVKM. The CDR3 covers 19 residues. Treatment defined: oral pan-JAK inhibitor, 5-10 mg twice daily. RNA was extracted and reverse transcribed into cDNA as the sequencing template. TCRdb keeps only in-frame clones here, not all; method: immunoSEQ multiplex PCR. The sample contains approximately 200,000 clones, approximately 47% of which appear only once. The source material was CD4+ T cells sorted from blood, sampled at approximately week 36, from a patient treated with tofacitinib. This TCR derives from a human donor with alopecia areata. The genes are TRBV28 and TRBJ1-1, with D perhaps matching TRBD1 (5 bases). The CDR3 loop is CASRRNYRDGRGGNTEAFF. Written as DNA, the CDR3 is TGTGCCAGCAGAAGAAATTATCGGGACGGACGGGGAGGGAACACTGAAGCTTTCTTT.